This T cell receptor beta chain stems from a study of shared clonotypes between healthy human individuals. The CDR3 covers 13 residues. V lost 0 bases to trimming and J lost 2 bases, with 5 bases between them. Germline CDR1 and CDR2: MNHNS and SASEGT. Positively selected for CCR7, the CD45RO-negative cells used as naive CD8 cells excluded terminally differentiated effector memory CD45RA+ cells. Generated by immunoSEQ multiplex PCR, the TCRdb table keeps only in-frame clones and is missing some. The table lists about 1,900,000 clones, roughly 95% of them singletons, with 0.95% to 1.5% in the top ten. The V call is TRBV6-1, the J call TRBJ2-7; D is unclear. Sequencing was performed on naive CD8+ T cells sorted from blood. The TCR sequence derives from a man younger than 35 in good health. The CDR3 spells CASSEAQTYEQYF. As DNA, the CDR3 is TGTGCCAGCAGTGAAGCACAGACCTACGAGCAGTACTTC.